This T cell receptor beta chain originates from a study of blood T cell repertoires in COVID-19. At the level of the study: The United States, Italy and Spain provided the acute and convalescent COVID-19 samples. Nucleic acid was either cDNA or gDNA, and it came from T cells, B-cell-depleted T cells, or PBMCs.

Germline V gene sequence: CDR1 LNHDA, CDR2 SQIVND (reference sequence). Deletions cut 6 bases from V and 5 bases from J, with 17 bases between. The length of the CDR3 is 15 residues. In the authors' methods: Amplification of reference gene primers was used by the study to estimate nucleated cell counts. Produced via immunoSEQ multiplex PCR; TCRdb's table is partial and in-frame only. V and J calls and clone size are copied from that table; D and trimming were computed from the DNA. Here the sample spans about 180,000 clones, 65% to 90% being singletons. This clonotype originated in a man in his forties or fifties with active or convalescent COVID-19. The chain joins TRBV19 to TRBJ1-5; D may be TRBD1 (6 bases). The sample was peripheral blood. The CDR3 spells CASRRGRDIYQPQHF. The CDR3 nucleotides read TGTGCCAGTAGAAGGGGTCGGGACATTTATCAGCCCCAGCATTTT.